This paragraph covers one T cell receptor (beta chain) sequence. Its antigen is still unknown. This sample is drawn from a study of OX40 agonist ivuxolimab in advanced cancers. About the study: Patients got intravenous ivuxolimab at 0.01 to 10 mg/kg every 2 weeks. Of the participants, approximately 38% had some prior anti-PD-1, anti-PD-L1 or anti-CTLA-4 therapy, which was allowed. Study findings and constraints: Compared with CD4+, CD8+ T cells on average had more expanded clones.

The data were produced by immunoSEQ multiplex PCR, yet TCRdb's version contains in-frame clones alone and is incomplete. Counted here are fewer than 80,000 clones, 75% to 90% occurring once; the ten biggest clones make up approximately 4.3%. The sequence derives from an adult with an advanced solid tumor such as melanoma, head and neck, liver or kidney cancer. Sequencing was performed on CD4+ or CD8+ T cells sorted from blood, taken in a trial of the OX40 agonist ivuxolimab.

The CDR3, as DNA: TGTGCCAGTTCCAAAACCGGGACACCAGAATCACCCCTCCACTTT. Translation gives CASSKTGTPESPLHF. The chain employs TRBV19 and TRBJ1-6; D is possibly TRBD1 (6 bases). This CDR3 is 15 amino acids long. V was clipped by 8 bases and J by 10 bases, with 21 bases between them. The germline CDR1 and CDR2 sequences are LNHDA and SQIVND (reference sequence). Full variable domain (outside the CDR3, taken from reference TRBV19 and TRBJ1-6): DGGITQSPKYLFRKEGQNVTLSCEQNLNHDAMYWYRQDPGQGLRLIYYSQIVNDFQKGDIAEGYSVSREKKESFPLTVTSAQKNPTAFYLCASSKTGTPESPLHFGNGTRLTVT.